This entry lists 30 T cell receptor beta chains sequenced from one sample in a study of regulatory T cells in long-lasting Graves disease. Stated time point: persistent/refractory GD, antithyroid drugs over 5 years with positive TRAb. The TCR library used RNA extracted from PBMCs. CDR3 regions were amplified by Arm-PCR using iRepertoire HTBI primers to build TCR beta libraries. TCRdb reprocessed the multiplex PCR reads via MiXCR and lists one record per CDR3 protein. This sample has approximately 400,000 distinct CDR3 sequences; roughly a quarter occur once, and the top ten carry around 26%. The material was peripheral blood mononuclear cells (PBMCs), obtained when the disease was refractory, from a patient treated with antithyroid drugs. These receptors all come from a female donor with Graves disease.

Notes on this clonotype: One base away lies a much larger clone, so this may be a sequencing read error. The conserved final phenylalanine or tryptophan is absent from the CDR3, which likely points to a read error. CDR3 sequence (DNA): TGTGCCAGCAGTGAATTTCGAGGCAGAGGGAATCAGCCCCAGCATCTT. Residues: CASSEFRGRGNQPQHL. The chain employs TRBV6-1 and TRBJ1-5; the D is unclear. Trimming removed 2 bases at V and 4 bases at J, with 15 bases between. Germline CDR1 and CDR2: MNHNS and SASEGT. The CDR3 spans 16 residues.

This clonotype was recorded a few times. This chain's CDR3 is CASSSSASVSYEQYF. DNA for the CDR3: TGTGCCAGCAGCTCCTCGGCTAGCGTCTCCTACGAGCAGTACTTC. The chain employs TRBV7-9 and TRBJ2-7, with TRBD2 as a possible D gene (6 bases). Germline V CDR1 and CDR2: SEHNR, FQNEAQ (reference sequence). With 4 bases removed from V and 0 bases from J, the gap between germline ends came to 13 bases. This CDR3 has 15 residues. Filled out from reference TRBV7-9 and TRBJ2-7, the complete variable domain reads DTGVSQNPRHKITKRGQNVTFRCDPISEHNRLYWYRQTLGQGPEFLTYFQNEAQLEKSRLLSDRFSAERPKGSFSTLEIQRTEQGDSAMYLCASSSSASVSYEQYFGPGTRLTVT.

This clonotype was seen more than once but under ten times. The conserved closing phenylalanine or tryptophan is absent in this CDR3, likely reflecting a read error. The DNA is left out, because the CDR3 cannot be placed on it with certainty; the CDR3 is given as TCRdb lists it. The genes are TRBV5-5 and TRBJ1-2; TRBD1, the D gene given by the table, was not confirmed from the DNA. Counting both end residues, the CDR3 totals 16 amino acids. CDR1 SGHKS and CDR2 YYEKEE come from the germline V gene (reference sequence). The CDR3 spells CASSPTGQGQSYGYIL.

This clonotype was found a few times. The V and J genes are TRBV6-1 and TRBJ1-1; the D gene is possibly TRBD1 (5 bases). CDR3 length: 13 residues. The V and J ends lost 2 bases and 4 bases respectively, with 8 bases between them. The germline gives CDR1 MNHNS, CDR2 SASEGT. CDR3 sequence (DNA): TGTGCCAGCAGTGAATCAGGGAGCACTGAAGCTTTCTTT. Its translation: CASSESGSTEAFF.

This clonotype was detected ten times or more. The chain combines TRBV28 with TRBJ1-5; D not certain. From germline, CDR1 is MDHEN and CDR2 SYDVKM. The CDR3 length is 17 residues. V dropped 6 bases and J dropped 4 bases, with 22 bases sitting between them. The CDR3 loop is CASSYPTGRTGNQPQHF. The CDR3 DNA reads TGTGCCAGCAGCTACCCAACCGGAAGGACGGGGAATCAGCCCCAGCATTTT.

This rearrangement joins TRBV9 to TRBJ2-2; D unresolved. The CDR3 is 16 residues long. The germline V gene encodes CDR1 SGDLS and CDR2 YYNGEE. V gave up 0 bases and J gave up 2 bases, with 11 bases separating them. This chain's CDR3 is CASSVDSGLNTGELFF. The DNA of the CDR3 is TGTGCCAGCAGCGTAGATTCGGGCCTAAACACCGGGGAGCTGTTTTTT.

The sample holds many counts of this clonotype. The rearrangement links TRBV2 to TRBJ1-1; the D is unclear. CDR1 and CDR2 (germline): SNHLY, FYNNEI. This CDR3 is built from 13 residues. V lost 8 bases and J lost 1, with 11 bases in between. The CDR3 DNA follows: TGTGCCAGCGGGGTTGCGGGGAACACTGAAGCTTTCTTT. This sequence encodes CASGVAGNTEAFF.

The chain has TRBV5-1 and TRBJ1-2; perhaps TRBD1 as D (5 bases). The V gene's germline CDR1 is SGHRS and CDR2 YFSETQ. The CDR3 has 13 residues. Trimming took 2 bases from V and 8 from J, leaving 13 bases between them. The CDR3 DNA reads as TGCGCCAGCAGCTTCTCAGGGATCGGGGGCTACACCTTC. It yields the protein CASSFSGIGGYTF.

This clonotype came up a few times. The chain links TRBV20-1 to TRBJ2-2, with D possibly being TRBD1 (6 bases). The CDR3 covers 14 residues. Germline V lookup: CDR1 DFQATT, CDR2 SNEGSKA (reference sequence). V lost 0 bases and J 5 bases, leaving 10 bases between the germline ends. The CDR3 nucleotides read TGCAGTGCTAGAGATAAGGGGGAAACCGGGGAGCTGTTTTTT. Amino acid sequence: CSARDKGETGELFF.

This clonotype showed up many times. This chain connects TRBV10-3 to TRBJ1-2; D is unresolved. Looked up from germline, CDR1 is ENHRY and CDR2 is SYGVKD. The length of the CDR3 is 12 residues. V dropped 10 bases and J dropped 4 bases, with 13 bases sitting between them. CDR3 DNA: TGTGCCACCGTCGATGGCGGCTATGGCTACACCTTC. The encoded protein is CATVDGGYGYTF.

The chain has TRBV6-1 and TRBJ2-4, with 8 bases fitting TRBD2. V shed 3 bases and J 2 bases; nucleotides not matched to a gene: 12. Germline CDR1 and CDR2: MNHNS and SASEGT. CDR3 length: 18 amino acids. In nucleotides, the CDR3 is TGTGCCAGCAGTGATTTGAGCGGGAGCCCGCTCCCCAAAAACATTCAGTACTTC. Translating gives CASSDLSGSPLPKNIQYF.

This clonotype was detected many times. The chain joins TRBV2 to TRBJ1-1; D uncertain. Germline V gene sequence: CDR1 SNHLY, CDR2 FYNNEI. There are 13 residues in the CDR3. V was shortened by 7 bases and J by 1 base, with 10 bases between the two germline ends. As DNA, the CDR3 is TGTGCCAGCACGGTCTCTAGGAACACTGAAGCTTTCTTT. This codes for CASTVSRNTEAFF.

The chain links TRBV25-1 to TRBJ2-7, with D unclear. V lost 6 bases, J lost 5 bases, and 11 bases lay in between. Germline CDR1 reads MGHDK; CDR2 reads SYGVNS. The CDR3 loop spans 12 amino acids. In DNA form, the CDR3 reads TGTGCCAGCAGCCTTCCCGGCCACGAGCAGTACTTC. Protein sequence: CASSLPGHEQYF.

The genes are TRBV13 and TRBJ1-5; the match to TRBD1 covers 8 bases. After removal of 4 bases from V and 7 bases from J, the junction contained 9 bases not matched to a gene. CDR1 and CDR2 from the germline V gene are PRHDT and FYEKMQ (reference sequence). The CDR3 spans 15 residues. The CDR3 nucleotides are TGTGCCAGCAGCTCTGCTGACAGGGGCGGCCAGCCCCAGCATTTT. It specifies CASSSADRGGQPQHF.

This chain uses TRBV7-2 with TRBJ2-7; D is undetermined. The CDR3 loop spans 16 amino acids. Trimming took off 5 bases at V and 6 bases at J, with 23 bases between the two ends. The germline CDR1 and CDR2 sequences are SGHTA and FQGNSA. CDR3 in DNA: TGTGCCAGCAGCGATACCCCACAGTCGTCCCCCTTCGAGCAGTACTTC. This encodes CASSDTPQSSPFEQYF. Looking up the rest from reference TRBV7-2 and TRBJ2-7 gives the full variable domain: GAGVSQSPSNKVTEKGKDVELRCDPISGHTALYWYRQSLGQGLEFLIYFQGNSAPDKSGLPSDRFSAERTGGSVSTLTIQRTQQEDSAVYLCASSDTPQSSPFEQYFGPGTRLTVT.

The chain has TRBV5-1 and TRBJ2-1; D is uncertain. Germline-derived CDR1 and CDR2 are SGHRS and YFSETQ. The CDR3 covers 12 residues. Trimming removed 0 bases from V and 9 bases from J, with 7 bases in between. The CDR3 coding sequence is TGCGCCAGCAGCTTGGGAGGACCTGAGCAGTTCTTC. Amino acid sequence: CASSLGGPEQFF.

This clonotype was counted many times. This chain uses TRBV7-8 with TRBJ1-2; 11 bases align to TRBD1. The CDR3 extends over 15 amino acids. V shed 5 bases, J shed 3 bases, and the junction held 5 bases outside the gene matches. Germline CDR1 reads SGHVS; CDR2 reads FQNEAQ. CDR3 loop: CASSGGTGGHYGYTF. The CDR3 coding sequence is TGTGCCAGCAGCGGGGGGACAGGGGGACACTATGGCTACACCTTC.

The table lists this clonotype with many counts. V gene TRBV6-1 combines with J gene TRBJ2-7; 14 nucleotides match TRBD2. CDR1 and CDR2 from the germline V gene are MNHNS and SASEGT. This CDR3 has 16 residues. Trimming removed 2 bases from V and 4 bases from J; junction bases left unmatched: 4. The CDR3 coding sequence is TGTGCCAGCAGTGAACAAGGGACTAGCGGGAGTTACGAGCAGTACTTC. This codes for CASSEQGTSGSYEQYF.

This clonotype was found many times. This sequence joins TRBV27 and TRBJ2-7, with 9 bases identical to TRBD1. The junction had 5 bases not matched to a gene; V was cut back by 5 bases and J by 3 bases. The germline gives CDR1 MNHEY, CDR2 SMNVEV (reference sequence). The CDR3 has 14 amino acids. CDR3 residues: CASSSRDRDYEQYF. CDR3 DNA: TGTGCCAGCAGTAGCCGGGACAGGGACTACGAGCAGTACTTC.

This clonotype was observed at least ten times. This chain uses TRBV2 with TRBJ2-5; unclear D gene. Trimming stripped 1 base from V and 2 bases from J, with 8 bases between. CDR3 length: 14 residues. Germline assignment: CDR1 SNHLY and CDR2 FYNNEI. The CDR3 nucleotides are TGTGCCAGCAGTGAAGAAACCTCACAAGAGACCCAGTACTTC. Its translation: CASSEETSQETQYF.

This clonotype occurred a few times. V is TRBV24-1 and J is TRBJ2-2, with TRBD1 matching 7 bases. CDR3 length: 16 residues. CDR1 KGHDR and CDR2 SFDVKD come from the germline V gene. J lost 2 bases, V lost 1 base, and 3 bases had no gene match. CDR3: CATSDFNRGNTGELFF. As DNA, the CDR3 is TGTGCCACCAGTGATTTTAACAGGGGCAACACCGGGGAGCTGTTTTTT.

Only one count was recorded for this clonotype. In nucleotides, the CDR3 is TGTGCCAGCAGCTTAAGGCAGCGGGGGTACAATGAGCAGTTCTTC. Its protein is CASSLRQRGYNEQFF. This chain connects TRBV11-2 to TRBJ2-1; 8 bases fit TRBD2. The germline CDR1 and CDR2 sequences are SGHAT and FQNNGV. V gave up 2 bases and J gave up 4 bases; unmatched junction bases: 4. The length of the CDR3 is 15 residues.

This clonotype has at least ten counts. This chain connects TRBV9 to TRBJ2-7; D gene ambiguous. CDR3 length: 15 amino acids. Trimming shortened V by 2 bases and J by 0 bases, and 12 bases separated the two germline ends. Germline values: CDR1 SGDLS, CDR2 YYNGEE. CDR3 DNA sequence: TGTGCCAGCAGCGTTCAACCCGCTAGCTCCTACGAGCAGTACTTC. Protein product: CASSVQPASSYEQYF.

The table lists this clonotype with many counts. CDR3 residues: CASQQAHNSPLHF. Written as DNA, the CDR3 is TGTGCCAGCCAACAGGCCCATAATTCACCCCTCCACTTT. The chain recombines TRBV2 with TRBJ1-6; tentatively, D is TRBD1 (5 bases). From germline, CDR1 is SNHLY and CDR2 FYNNEI. V was clipped by 8 bases and J by 5 bases, with 10 bases between them. This CDR3 region has 13 residues.

Ten or more counts support this clonotype. The chain employs TRBV2 and TRBJ1-5, with a tentative D call TRBD1 (5 bases). The CDR3 is made up of 15 amino acids. Germline V gives CDR1 SNHLY, CDR2 FYNNEI. Trimming pared 4 bases from V and 4 bases from J, leaving 14 bases between. CDR3 nucleotide sequence: TGTGCCAGCAGTGCCAGGGAGGGGCTAAATCAGCCCCAGCATTTT. Residues: CASSAREGLNQPQHF.

The table lists this clonotype with a count of one. The chain is built from TRBV19 and TRBJ1-1; a weak D match, TRBD1 (5 bases). Germline V gene sequence: CDR1 LNHDA, CDR2 SQIVND (reference sequence). Trimming cost V 3 bases and J 0 bases, with 11 bases left between them. CDR3 length: 15 amino acids. DNA of the CDR3: TGTGCCAGTAGTATCCGGGGGAACATGAACACTGAAGCTTTCTTT. Encoded protein: CASSIRGNMNTEAFF.

This clonotype was seen more than once but under ten times. The V and J genes are TRBV3-1 and TRBJ1-3; possibly TRBD1 for D (5 bases). CDR1 LGHDT and CDR2 YNNKEL come from the germline V gene (reference sequence). V was clipped by 5 bases and J by 0 bases, with 23 bases between them. The CDR3 is 19 amino acids. CDR3: CASSLSSLRTGLSGNTIYF. CDR3 DNA sequence: TGTGCCAGCAGCTTAAGTTCACTCAGGACGGGACTCTCTGGAAACACCATATATTTT.

The chain carries TRBV20-1 and TRBJ1-1; no clear D. The length of the CDR3 is 12 residues. V lost 5 bases and J lost 5, with 12 bases in between. Germline V lookup: CDR1 DFQATT, CDR2 SNEGSKA (reference sequence). The CDR3 nucleotides are TGCAGTGCTGTAGAACCGGGAACTGAAGCTTTCTTT. It specifies CSAVEPGTEAFF.

V usage is TRBV29-1 and J usage is TRBJ2-7, with D unclear. This CDR3 has 10 amino acids. With 6 bases removed from V and 2 bases from J, the gap between germline ends came to 5 bases. Germline V gene sequence: CDR1 SQVTM, CDR2 ANQGSEA. Here the CDR3 DNA reads TGCAGCGTGAAGACCTACGAGCAGTACTTC. Translation gives CSVKTYEQYF.

The chain recombines TRBV9 with TRBJ1-1, with unresolved D. The CDR3 extends over 15 amino acids. From germline, CDR1 is SGDLS and CDR2 YYNGEE. Trimming removed 0 bases at V and 1 base at J, with 10 bases between. The CDR3 sequence is CASSVGAGQNTEAFF. CDR3 in DNA: TGTGCCAGCAGCGTAGGTGCAGGTCAGAACACTGAAGCTTTCTTT.